This T cell receptor beta chain was observed in a study of read filtering for tumor transcriptome and immune sequencing. On the study more broadly: Revised staging placed under ten patients in R-ISS I, around 15 in II, 7 in III. Whole-transcriptome libraries were prepared after DNase treatment. Points from the study as a whole: Even smaller IR-seq throughput identified most shared clonotypes. Approximately 77% of IR-seq clonotypes had a single read, yet these held approximately 4% of reads.

This clonotype was counted at least ten times. Its antigen is as yet unknown. The library was built from around 400 ng RNA with molecular barcoded adaptors for alpha/delta and beta/gamma chains. TCRdb re-derived calls from the reads in MiXCR, one entry per CDR3 protein. The table shows around 31,000 distinct CDR3 sequences, with under 20% occurring only once. Trimming cost V 5 bases and J 4 bases; bases outside gene matches: 10. This CDR3 has 15 residues. Germline V gene lookup returns CDR1 DFQATT and CDR2 SNEGSKA (reference sequence). The TCR comes from a donor at least 40 years old with multiple myeloma. The gene calls are TRBV20-1 and TRBJ2-3; 9 bases agree with TRBD1. Sequencing was done on a sample of a population of CD138-negative cells sorted from bone marrow. The CDR3 sequence: CSALSLGQGSDTQYF. CDR3 nucleotides: TGCAGTGCTTTAAGTTTGGGACAGGGCTCAGATACGCAGTATTTT.